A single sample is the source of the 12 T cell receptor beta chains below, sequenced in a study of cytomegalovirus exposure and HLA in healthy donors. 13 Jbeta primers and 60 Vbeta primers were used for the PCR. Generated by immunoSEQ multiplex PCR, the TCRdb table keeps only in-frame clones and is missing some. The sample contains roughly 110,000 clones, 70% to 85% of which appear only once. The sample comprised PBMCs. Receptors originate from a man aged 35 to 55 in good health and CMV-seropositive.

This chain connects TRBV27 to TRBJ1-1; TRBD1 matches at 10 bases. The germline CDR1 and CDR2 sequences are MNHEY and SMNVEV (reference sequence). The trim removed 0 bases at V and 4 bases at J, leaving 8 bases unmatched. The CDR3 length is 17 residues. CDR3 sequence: CASSLSIGDRGVTEAFF. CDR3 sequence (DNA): TGTGCCAGCAGTTTATCGATCGGGGACAGGGGTGTCACTGAAGCTTTCTTT.

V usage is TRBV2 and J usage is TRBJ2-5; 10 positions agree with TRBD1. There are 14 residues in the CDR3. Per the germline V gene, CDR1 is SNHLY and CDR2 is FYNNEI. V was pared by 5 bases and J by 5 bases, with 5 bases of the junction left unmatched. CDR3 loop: CASSLTGGTETQYF. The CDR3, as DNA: TGTGCCAGCAGTCTGACAGGGGGCACGGAGACCCAGTACTTC.

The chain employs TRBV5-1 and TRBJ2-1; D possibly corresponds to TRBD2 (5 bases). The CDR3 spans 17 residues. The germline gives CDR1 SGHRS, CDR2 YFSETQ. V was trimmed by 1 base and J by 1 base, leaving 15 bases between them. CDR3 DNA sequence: TGCGCCAGCAGCTTGACCGACGGCTCGGGGTCCTACAATGAGCAGTTCTTC. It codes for CASSLTDGSGSYNEQFF.

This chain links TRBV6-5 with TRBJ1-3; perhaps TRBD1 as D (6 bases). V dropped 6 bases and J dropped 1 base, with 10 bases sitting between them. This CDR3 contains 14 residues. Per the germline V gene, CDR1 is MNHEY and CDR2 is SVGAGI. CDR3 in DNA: TGTGCCAGCAGGCCTCAGGGGTCTGGAAACACCATATATTTT. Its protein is CASRPQGSGNTIYF.

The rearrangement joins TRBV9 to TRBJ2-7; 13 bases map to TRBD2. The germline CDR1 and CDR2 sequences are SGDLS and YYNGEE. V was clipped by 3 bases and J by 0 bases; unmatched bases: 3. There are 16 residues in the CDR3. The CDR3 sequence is CASSGLAGGHSYEQYF. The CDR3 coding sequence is TGTGCCAGCAGCGGACTAGCGGGGGGCCACTCCTACGAGCAGTACTTC. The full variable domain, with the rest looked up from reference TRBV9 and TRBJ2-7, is DSGVTQTPKHLITATGQRVTLRCSPRSGDLSVYWYQQSLDQGLQFLIQYYNGEERAKGNILERFSAQQFPDLHSELNLSSLELGDSALYFCASSGLAGGHSYEQYFGPGTRLTVT.

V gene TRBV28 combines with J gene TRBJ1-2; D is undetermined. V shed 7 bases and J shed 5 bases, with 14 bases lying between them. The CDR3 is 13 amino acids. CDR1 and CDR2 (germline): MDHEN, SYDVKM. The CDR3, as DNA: TGTGCCAGCAAGACGGACGGGAGATATGGCTACACCTTC. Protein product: CASKTDGRYGYTF.

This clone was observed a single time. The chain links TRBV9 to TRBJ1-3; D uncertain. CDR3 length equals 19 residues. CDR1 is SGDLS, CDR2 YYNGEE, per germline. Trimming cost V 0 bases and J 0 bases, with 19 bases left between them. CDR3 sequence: CASSVVFTEHTFSGNTIYF. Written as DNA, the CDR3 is TGTGCCAGCAGCGTAGTTTTCACGGAGCACACCTTCTCTGGAAACACCATATATTTT.

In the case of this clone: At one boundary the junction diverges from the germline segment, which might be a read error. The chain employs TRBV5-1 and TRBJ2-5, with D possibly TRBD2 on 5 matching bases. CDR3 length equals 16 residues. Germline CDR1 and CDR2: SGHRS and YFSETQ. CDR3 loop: CASSPTPGSQQGTQYF. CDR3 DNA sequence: TGCGCCAGCAGCCCTACCCCGGGGTCCCAACAAGGGACCCAGTACTTC.

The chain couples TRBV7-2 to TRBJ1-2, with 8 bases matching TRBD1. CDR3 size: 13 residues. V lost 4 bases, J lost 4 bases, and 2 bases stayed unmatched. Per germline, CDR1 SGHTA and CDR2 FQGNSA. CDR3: CASSYTGGYGYTF. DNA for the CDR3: TGTGCCAGCAGCTATACAGGGGGCTATGGCTACACCTTC.

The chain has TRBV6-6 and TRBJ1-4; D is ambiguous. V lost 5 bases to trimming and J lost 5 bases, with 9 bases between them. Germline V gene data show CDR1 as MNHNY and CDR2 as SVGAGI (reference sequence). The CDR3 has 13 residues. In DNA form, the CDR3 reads TGTGCCAGCAGTGTCGGAGAGAATGAAAAACTGTTTTTT. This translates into CASSVGENEKLFF.

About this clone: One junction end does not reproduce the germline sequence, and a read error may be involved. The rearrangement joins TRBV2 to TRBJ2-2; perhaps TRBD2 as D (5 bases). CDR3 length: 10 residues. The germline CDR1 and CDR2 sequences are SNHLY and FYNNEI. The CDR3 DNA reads TGTGCCAGCTCCCCCGGGGAGCTGTTTTTC. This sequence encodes CASSPGELFF.

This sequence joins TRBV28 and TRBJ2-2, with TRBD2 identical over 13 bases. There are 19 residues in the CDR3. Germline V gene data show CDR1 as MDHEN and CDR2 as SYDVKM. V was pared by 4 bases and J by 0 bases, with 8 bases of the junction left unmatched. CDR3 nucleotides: TGTGCCAGCAGTTCACCGGGACTAGCGGGGAGCGCGAACACCGGGGAGCTGTTTTTT. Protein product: CASSSPGLAGSANTGELFF.